These 24 T cell receptor beta chains came from one sample sequenced in a study of technical replicates of blood from several donors. Repertoires were generated with immunoSEQ multiplex PCR, while TCRdb's copy carries only in-frame clones and drops some. The table has 55,000 to 80,000 clones, about nine tenths seen once; the top ten hold roughly 0.41%. Material: T cells isolated from PBMCs. These receptors were collected from a human donor in good health.

The genes are TRBV4-1 and TRBJ2-5, with 8 bases lining up with TRBD2. The CDR3 extends over 16 amino acids. Germline V gene data show CDR1 as MGHRA and CDR2 as YSYEKL. V trimming: 2 bases; J trimming: 5 bases; junction bases outside the gene matches: 10. The CDR3 is CASSQLGLAVRETQYF. The CDR3 DNA follows: TGCGCCAGCAGCCAATTAGGACTAGCCGTGAGGGAGACCCAGTACTTC.

The chain has TRBV19 and TRBJ1-5, with 8 bases lining up with TRBD1. Germline V gives CDR1 LNHDA, CDR2 SQIVND (reference sequence). CDR3 length: 16 amino acids. V dropped 3 bases and J dropped 7; count of bases not matched to a gene: 11. The CDR3 nucleotides are TGTGCCAGTAGTATCGGCGGACAGGGTACTTGGCAGCCCCAGCATTTT. Protein: CASSIGGQGTWQPQHF.

This chain connects TRBV15 to TRBJ1-2; D is undetermined. Germline V CDR1 and CDR2: LNHNV, YYDKDF (reference sequence). This CDR3 has 13 residues. Trimming took off 5 bases at V and 4 bases at J, with 11 bases between the two ends. The CDR3 DNA is TGTGCCACCAGCCGGGGAGTTGGCTATGGCTACACCTTC. Protein: CATSRGVGYGYTF.

The J gene is TRBJ1-3, the V gene TRBV5-4; D remains ambiguous. Germline V gene sequence: CDR1 SGHNT, CDR2 YYREEE (reference sequence). Trimming removed 2 bases from V and 0 bases from J, with 3 bases in between. The CDR3 has 13 residues. In DNA form, the CDR3 reads TGTGCCAGCAGCTTCGGCTCTGGAAACACCATATATTTT. Amino acid sequence: CASSFGSGNTIYF.

The CDR3 spells CASSQGRTAVGELFF. CDR3 nucleotide sequence: TGCGCCAGCAGCCAGGGCCGGACTGCCGTGGGGGAGCTGTTTTTT. The V and J genes are TRBV4-3 and TRBJ2-2; TRBD2 is a possible D gene (5 bases). The CDR3 spans 15 residues. Trimming shortened V by 3 bases and J by 8 bases, and 16 bases separated the two germline ends. Germline assignment: CDR1 LGHNA and CDR2 YSLEER.

This rearrangement joins TRBV9 to TRBJ1-5; 7 bases line up with TRBD1. CDR1 is SGDLS, CDR2 YYNGEE, per germline. J gave up 0 bases and V 4 bases, and 4 bases lay outside the gene matches. There are 15 residues in the CDR3. The CDR3: CASSKGGGSNQPQHF. The CDR3 DNA sequence: TGTGCCAGCAGCAAAGGGGGCGGTAGCAATCAGCCCCAGCATTTT.

The chain has TRBV7-8 and TRBJ2-7; weak D call: TRBD1 (7 bases). This CDR3 comprises 15 residues. CDR1 and CDR2 (germline): SGHVS, FQNEAQ. V lost 5 bases and J 6 bases, leaving 20 bases between the germline ends. CDR3 sequence: CASSVTGPQGGEQYF. DNA of the CDR3: TGTGCCAGCAGCGTTACAGGGCCCCAGGGGGGCGAGCAGTACTTC.

In its sample, this clone was seen a few times. This rearrangement joins TRBV5-1 to TRBJ2-3; 12 nucleotides match TRBD2. CDR1 is SGHRS, CDR2 YFSETQ, per germline. Trimming removed 4 bases from V and 5 bases from J; junction bases left unmatched: 8. The CDR3 totals 16 residues. The CDR3 spells CASSAVTSGRRDTQYF. DNA for the CDR3: TGCGCCAGCAGCGCCGTTACTAGCGGGAGGCGAGATACGCAGTATTTT. The complete variable domain, with remaining parts taken from reference TRBV5-1 and TRBJ2-3, reads KAGVTQTPRYLIKTRGQQVTLSCSPISGHRSVSWYQQTPGQGLQFLFEYFSETQRNKGNFPGRFSGRQFSNSRSEMNVSTLELGDSALYLCASSAVTSGRRDTQYFGPGTRLTVL.

The chain employs TRBV28 and TRBJ1-2; unclear D gene. Germline-derived CDR1 and CDR2 are MDHEN and SYDVKM. V lost 5 bases to trimming and J lost 6 bases, with 19 bases between them. The length of the CDR3 is 15 residues. CDR3 bases: TGTGCCAGCAGTGTATTGACCCAGGTTTTGGATGGCTACACCTTC. It translates to CASSVLTQVLDGYTF.

V usage is TRBV4-1 and J usage is TRBJ2-1; 8 positions match TRBD2. Germline CDR1 reads MGHRA; CDR2 reads YSYEKL. Trimming removed 2 bases from V and 8 bases from J; junction bases left unmatched: 8. This CDR3 contains 15 residues. Here the CDR3 reads CASSQISGSGDEQFF. CDR3 coding DNA: TGCGCCAGCAGCCAAATAAGCGGGAGCGGCGATGAGCAGTTCTTC.

The rearrangement joins TRBV6-5 to TRBJ1-2; D might be TRBD1 (5 bases). Germline values: CDR1 MNHEY, CDR2 SVGAGI. CDR3 length equals 13 residues. V was pared by 4 bases and J by 4 bases, with 10 bases between. The CDR3 region is CASSLDTFYGYTF. The CDR3 DNA reads TGTGCCAGCAGTTTGGACACCTTCTATGGCTACACCTTC.

The rearrangement links TRBV6-6 to TRBJ2-3; 11 nucleotides line up with TRBD2. The CDR3 sequence is 16 residues long. With 6 bases clipped from V and 4 bases from J, the junction kept 9 bases outside the gene matches. CDR1 is MNHNY and CDR2 is SVGAGI in the germline V gene (reference sequence). CDR3: CASSHRLAGLPDTQYF. CDR3 DNA: TGTGCCAGCAGCCACCGACTAGCGGGATTACCAGATACGCAGTATTTT.

The V gene is TRBV30, the J gene TRBJ2-2, with a tentative D call TRBD2 (7 bases). Trimming shortened V by 8 bases and J by 5 bases, and 21 bases separated the two germline ends. The CDR3 is 15 residues long. CDR1 is GTSNPN, CDR2 SVGIG, per germline (reference sequence). CDR3 nucleotide sequence: TGTGCCATGGAGTGGAGGGGAGGGGGTACCGGGGAGCTGTTTTTT. Its protein product is CAMEWRGGGTGELFF.

The chain joins TRBV11-2 to TRBJ1-4, with D possibly being TRBD1 (5 bases). Germline values: CDR1 SGHAT, CDR2 FQNNGV. This CDR3 contains 15 residues. The V gene lost 6 bases and the J gene lost 5 bases, with 16 bases spanning the gap. CDR3 coding DNA: TGTGCCAGCAGTTTCATAAGGGGCCCGAATGAAAAACTGTTTTTT. Its protein product is CASSFIRGPNEKLFF.

The chain uses TRBV6-5 and TRBJ1-1, with a tentative D call TRBD1 (6 bases). The V gene's germline CDR1 is MNHEY and CDR2 SVGAGI. The CDR3 is 14 residues long. V shed 5 bases and J shed 2 bases, with 12 bases lying between them. The CDR3 nucleotides read TGTGCCAGCAGTACGAGGACAGCTAACACTGAAGCTTTCTTT. Protein: CASSTRTANTEAFF.

The J gene is TRBJ1-1, the V gene TRBV4-3; 11 bases agree with TRBD1. Trimming took 1 base from V and 7 from J; bases not matched to a gene: 5. Germline CDR1 reads LGHNA; CDR2 reads YSLEER. The CDR3 runs 15 residues. CDR3 protein: CASSQGTGGAGEAFF. The CDR3 region has the DNA TGCGCCAGCAGCCAAGGGACAGGGGGCGCAGGTGAAGCTTTCTTT.

The chain carries TRBV9 and TRBJ1-5; D is perhaps TRBD1 (6 bases). The CDR3 loop spans 13 amino acids. V was cut by 0 bases and J by 7 bases, with 8 bases left in between. From germline, CDR1 is SGDLS and CDR2 YYNGEE. The chain's CDR3 is CASSVDQGQPQHF. DNA of the CDR3: TGTGCCAGCAGCGTAGACCAGGGGCAGCCCCAGCATTTT.

The chain uses TRBV5-1 and TRBJ2-1; D perhaps matches TRBD2 (6 bases). The germline CDR1 and CDR2 sequences are SGHRS and YFSETQ. The CDR3 is 16 amino acids. The V end was cut by 1 base, the J end by 5 bases, with 16 bases between. The CDR3 DNA follows: TGCGCCAGCAGCTTGTGGGGGGAGCAAAGGGACAATGAGCAGTTCTTC. This codes for CASSLWGEQRDNEQFF. Full variable domain (missing parts from reference TRBV5-1 and TRBJ2-1): KAGVTQTPRYLIKTRGQQVTLSCSPISGHRSVSWYQQTPGQGLQFLFEYFSETQRNKGNFPGRFSGRQFSNSRSEMNVSTLELGDSALYLCASSLWGEQRDNEQFFGPGTRLTVL.

The genes are TRBV5-6 and TRBJ2-7; 11 bases map to TRBD2. Losses at the gene ends were 6 bases for V and 1 base for J; bases not matched to a gene: 9. The length of the CDR3 is 16 residues. The V gene's germline CDR1 is SGHDT and CDR2 YYEEEE. The DNA of the CDR3 is TGTGCCAGCATCCCCAGGGTAGCGGGAGGGTCCTACGAGCAGTACTTC. Residues: CASIPRVAGGSYEQYF.

This chain links TRBV12-5 with TRBJ2-7, with TRBD2 identical over 8 bases. Germline V gene data show CDR1 as LGHNT and CDR2 as FRNRAP. V gave up 5 bases and J gave up 0 bases; unmatched junction bases: 6. The CDR3 totals 15 residues. Here the CDR3 DNA reads TGTGCTAGTGGTAACGGGAGGGCGAGCTCCTACGAGCAGTACTTC. Encoded protein: CASGNGRASSYEQYF.

The chain links TRBV19 to TRBJ1-1; D is undetermined. Germline V gene lookup returns CDR1 LNHDA and CDR2 SQIVND (reference sequence). V dropped 3 bases and J dropped 1 base, with 12 bases sitting between them. The CDR3 covers 15 residues. As DNA, the CDR3 is TGTGCCAGTAGTATCGGTCCGGAGGCGAACACTGAAGCTTTCTTT. Its protein is CASSIGPEANTEAFF.

This chain uses TRBV7-3 with TRBJ1-5; D is perhaps TRBD1 (6 bases). Trimming stripped 5 bases from V and 6 bases from J, with 11 bases between. The germline V gene has CDR1 SGHTA and CDR2 FQGTGA. This CDR3 region has 13 residues. CDR3 nucleotides: TGTGCCAGCAGCCTGAAAGGGGGTCAGCCCCAGCATTTT. It yields the protein CASSLKGGQPQHF.

The chain has TRBV27 and TRBJ1-2, with a weak D call TRBD1 (5 bases). V was pared by 4 bases and J by 10 bases, with 19 bases between. The CDR3 sequence is 14 residues long. Germline V gene lookup returns CDR1 MNHEY and CDR2 SMNVEV (reference sequence). CDR3 amino acids: CASSSGSFQGIYTF. The CDR3 nucleotides are TGTGCCAGCAGTTCCGGCAGTTTCCAGGGTATCTACACCTTC.

V usage is TRBV29-1 and J usage is TRBJ2-1, with D perhaps TRBD1 (5 bases). The germline V gene encodes CDR1 SQVTM and CDR2 ANQGSEA. CDR3 length equals 14 residues. V lost 0 bases to trimming and J lost 8 bases, with 14 bases between them. The CDR3 reads CSVEEGAFLYEQFF. In DNA, the CDR3 is TGCAGCGTTGAAGAAGGGGCCTTCCTCTATGAGCAGTTCTTC.